This passage covers 14 T cell receptor beta chains from one sample sequenced in a study of response to subunit inactivated influenza vaccine. TCRdb re-derived calls from the RT-PCR reads in MiXCR, one entry per CDR3 protein. The profile shows 500,000 to 600,000 distinct CDR3 sequences, approximately 17% of them singletons. The sample consisted of CD4+ T cells sorted from PBMCs, taken about 24 months after vaccination. The origin of the receptors is a man aged 50 to 69 who received an inactivated influenza vaccine.

CDR3 region: CASAPGQRTYEQFF. The CDR3 DNA follows: TGTGCCAGTGCCCCGGGACAGAGGACGTATGAGCAGTTCTTC. The chain couples TRBV19 to TRBJ2-1; 7 nucleotides line up with TRBD1. The CDR3 loop spans 14 amino acids. With V trimmed by 8 bases and J by 8 bases, 12 bases remained unmatched. The germline gives CDR1 LNHDA, CDR2 SQIVND (reference sequence).

A few counts support this clonotype. The V gene is TRBV12-3 or TRBV12-4, the J gene TRBJ2-7; TRBD1 is a possible D gene (6 bases). This CDR3 has 13 residues. V shed 5 bases and J shed 2 bases, with 10 bases lying between them. CDR3 in amino acids: CASSRWTAYEQYF. The CDR3 nucleotides are TGTGCCAGCAGTCGGTGGACAGCCTACGAGCAGTACTTC.

This clonotype was detected only a few times. V usage is TRBV29-1 and J usage is TRBJ1-5, with 9 positions matching TRBD1. CDR3 length equals 14 residues. Germline CDR1 reads SQVTM; CDR2 reads ANQGSEA. The J segment lost 7 bases and the V segment lost 4 bases, leaving 8 bases of the junction unmatched. CDR3 nucleotides: TGCAGCGTTGTTTTACAGGGGGCCGGACAGCCCCAGCATTTT. Protein product: CSVVLQGAGQPQHF.

This clonotype has only a few counts. The rearrangement links TRBV12-3 or TRBV12-4 to TRBJ1-5; D possibly corresponds to TRBD1 (5 bases). The CDR3 is 17 residues long. Trimming pared 6 bases from V and 1 base from J, leaving 19 bases between. The CDR3 is CASSYAYGRGSNQPQHF. CDR3 nucleotides: TGTGCCAGCAGCTACGCTTACGGGAGGGGCAGCAATCAGCCCCAGCATTTT.

The sample holds a few counts of this clonotype. The chain is built from TRBV5-1 and TRBJ2-2; D is possibly TRBD1 (5 bases). The germline V gene encodes CDR1 SGHRS and CDR2 YFSETQ. The CDR3 is made up of 15 amino acids. V gave up 5 bases and J gave up 1 base, with 12 bases separating them. The CDR3 here is CASSINQGNTGELFF. CDR3 nucleotides: TGCGCCAGCAGTATTAATCAGGGGAACACCGGGGAGCTGTTTTTT.

This chain links TRBV6-1 with TRBJ2-2; D gene uncertain. Trimming removed 4 bases from V and 7 bases from J, with 16 bases in between. Germline V CDR1 and CDR2: MNHNS, SASEGT. The CDR3 loop spans 15 amino acids. The CDR3 sequence: CASSGWAAYGGELFF. The CDR3 DNA sequence: TGTGCCAGCAGTGGGTGGGCGGCCTACGGCGGGGAGCTGTTTTTT.

This clonotype has just a few counts. This chain connects TRBV12-3 or TRBV12-4 to TRBJ1-2; 7 bases map to TRBD1. J lost 4 bases, V lost 5 bases, and 10 bases had no gene match. This CDR3 has 15 residues. This CDR3 is CASSHRQGILYGYTF. The CDR3 DNA follows: TGTGCCAGCAGTCACCGACAGGGAATCCTCTATGGCTACACCTTC.

The gene calls are TRBV5-1 and TRBJ2-1, with D possibly matching TRBD2 (6 bases). Germline lookup yields CDR1 SGHRS and CDR2 YFSETQ. Trimming shortened V by 4 bases and J by 0 bases, and 14 bases separated the two germline ends. The CDR3 consists of 16 residues. The CDR3 DNA sequence: TGCGCCAGCAGCATCCGGGACTCAAACTCCTACAATGAGCAGTTCTTC. This translates into CASSIRDSNSYNEQFF.

This chain links TRBV9 with TRBJ2-2; the match to TRBD1 covers 10 bases. CDR1 and CDR2 from the germline V gene are SGDLS and YYNGEE. The CDR3 runs 17 residues. J was trimmed by 1 base and V by 4 bases; bases with no gene match: 7. For the CDR3, the DNA is TGTGCCAGCAGCTCCCCGGGACAGGGGCTGAACACCGGGGAGCTGTTTTTT. Amino acid sequence: CASSSPGQGLNTGELFF.

The chain is built from TRBV11-1 and TRBJ2-7; D is undetermined. Trimming cost V 0 bases and J 3 bases, with 12 bases left between them. CDR3 length equals 15 residues. The germline V gene has CDR1 SGHAT and CDR2 FQDESV (reference sequence). The CDR3 spells CASSLATGPRYEQYF. The CDR3 DNA is TGTGCCAGCAGCTTAGCCACCGGGCCACGCTACGAGCAGTACTTC.

The genes are TRBV5-1 and TRBJ2-1; 11 bases align to TRBD2. CDR1 and CDR2 from the germline V gene are SGHRS and YFSETQ. CDR3 size: 13 residues. Trimming took 4 bases from V and 16 from J; bases not matched to a gene: 10. The CDR3 bases are TGCGCCAGCAGCACCTCTAGCGGGGGGTTTCAATTCTTC. Translating it yields CASSTSSGGFQFF.

The sample holds a few counts of this clonotype. This chain links TRBV20-1 with TRBJ1-1, with TRBD1 as a possible D gene (6 bases). This CDR3 contains 17 residues. The germline V gene has CDR1 DFQATT and CDR2 SNEGSKA (reference sequence). Trimming shortened V by 4 bases and J by 0 bases, and 21 bases separated the two germline ends. The CDR3 DNA follows: TGCAGTGCTACTACGGACAGCTCCATTCTCATGAACACTGAAGCTTTCTTT. Residues: CSATTDSSILMNTEAFF.

The chain links TRBV20-1 to TRBJ2-7; D gene ambiguous. Trimming pared 4 bases from V and 0 bases from J, leaving 16 bases between. Germline CDR1 and CDR2: DFQATT and SNEGSKA (reference sequence). This CDR3 has 15 amino acids. The CDR3: CSATRRLRSSYEQYF. CDR3 bases: TGCAGTGCTACTAGACGGTTAAGGAGCTCCTACGAGCAGTACTTC.

Note on this clonotype: Relative to the germline gene, one junction end is altered; a read error may explain this. V is TRBV20-1 and J is TRBJ1-4; D call uncertain. The germline V gene encodes CDR1 DFQATT and CDR2 SNEGSKA (reference sequence). CDR3 size: 12 residues. The CDR3 DNA reads TGCAGTGCAAGAGCAACTAATGAAAAACTGTTTTTT. As protein: CSARATNEKLFF.